Sequencing of this TCR beta chain was carried out in a study of patients and donors after allogeneic stem cell transplantation. TCRdb re-derived calls from the RT-PCR reads in MiXCR, one entry per CDR3 protein. This sample has roughly 10,000 distinct CDR3 sequences, with 5.5% to 6% found just once. This clonotype was found a few times. V was clipped by 0 bases and J by 2 bases; unmatched bases: 1. Germline-derived CDR1 and CDR2 are KGHSH and LQKENI. The CDR3 consists of 14 residues. This sequence was found in a human donor who was either an allogeneic HSCT recipient or a stem cell or donor lymphocyte infusion donor (not recorded which). It is not recorded whose cells these are; they may come from a transplant donor. The chain combines TRBV18 with TRBJ2-7; TRBD2 matches at 7 bases. The sequencing input was blood, either unsorted or a sorted T cell fraction (not recorded which). Here the CDR3 reads CASSPPLAAYEQYF. CDR3 coding DNA: TGTGCCAGCTCACCACCGCTAGCGGCCTACGAGCAGTACTTC.